Presented here are 26 T cell receptor beta chains from one specimen sequenced in a study of tumor-infiltrating lymphocytes in primary liver carcinoma. Taking about 17-33 mg of unsorted bulk tissue, the authors co-extracted RNA and DNA. A constant-region primer primed TCR beta cDNA synthesis from about 490 ng of total RNA. Construction of TCR beta libraries relied on three successive nested multiplex PCR rounds employing slightly modified ARM-PCR. Running approximately 10 cycles apiece, the first two PCR rounds relied on TRBV1-TRBV30 forward primers together with a C-beta reverse primer. A single record per CDR3 protein comes from TCRdb applying MiXCR to the multiplex PCR reads. The sample lists about 120,000 distinct CDR3 sequences; about 68% were seen once. Material for sequencing was liver tumor tissue from sampling region 1. Subset defined: tumor region T1, superior pole. Every receptor here comes from a woman aged 55-70 years with primary liver carcinoma and hepatitis B virus infection.

The sample holds many counts of this clonotype. The chain joins TRBV10-3 to TRBJ2-5, with D possibly TRBD2 on 6 matching bases. The CDR3 length is 15 residues. Germline V gene sequence: CDR1 ENHRY, CDR2 SYGVKD. V was shortened by 3 bases and J by 4 bases, with 15 bases between the two germline ends. CDR3 in amino acids: CAISDGGTGLETQYF. In nucleotides, the CDR3 is TGTGCCATCAGTGACGGGGGTACGGGGTTAGAGACCCAGTACTTC.

On this clonotype itself: This sequence may be a read error, since a much larger clone differs from it by one base. No conserved phenylalanine or tryptophan ends this CDR3, so it is likely a read error. The rearrangement links TRBV6-6 to TRBJ1-5, with unresolved D. The germline gives CDR1 MNHNY, CDR2 SVGAGI (reference sequence). V was cut by 4 bases and J by 1 base, with 8 bases left in between. The length of the CDR3 is 14 residues. CDR3 sequence: CASSLAGSNQPQHV. The CDR3 region has the DNA TGTGCCAGCAGTTTGGCGGGAAGCAATCAGCCCCAGCATGTT.

In the case of this clonotype: This may arise from a read error, as a much more abundant clone is one base away. The genes are TRBV5-4 and TRBJ2-7; D is unclear. The CDR3 has 15 amino acids. From germline, CDR1 is SGHNT and CDR2 YYREEE (reference sequence). The germline V and J ends were trimmed by 4 bases and 0 bases, with 14 bases remaining between them. The CDR3 is CASSNSRSCSYEQYF. In DNA form, the CDR3 reads TGTGCCAGCAGCAACAGCAGGAGCTGCTCCTACGAGCAGTACTTC.

On this clonotype: The junction shows a germline mismatch at one end, possibly a read error. The chain has TRBV11-2 and TRBJ2-5; D remains unclear. Germline V CDR1 and CDR2: SGHAT, FQNNGV. This CDR3 is built from 13 residues. The CDR3 is CASSLDLGETQYF. DNA for the CDR3: TGTGCCAGCAGTTTAGATCTCGGGGAGACCCAGTACTTC.

Concerning this clonotype: The conserved final phenylalanine or tryptophan is absent from the CDR3, which likely points to a read error. The chain joins TRBV11-2 to TRBJ1-1; 7 positions agree with TRBD1. Germline CDR1 and CDR2: SGHAT and FQNNGV. This CDR3 is built from 15 residues. V was pared by 5 bases and J by 1 base, with 7 bases of the junction left unmatched. CDR3 protein: CASSQNRGGNTEAFL. The CDR3 DNA reads as TGTGCCAGCAGCCAAAACAGGGGCGGGAACACTGAAGCTTTCCTT.

Concerning this clonotype: Relative to the germline gene, one junction end is altered; a read error may explain this. CDR3 region: CDSSSTGHQSQHF. CDR3 sequence (DNA): TGTGACAGCAGCTCAACAGGGCATCAGTCCCAGCATTTT. This chain joins TRBV11-2 and TRBJ1-5; D is possibly TRBD1 (6 bases). Per germline, CDR1 SGHAT and CDR2 FQNNGV. The CDR3 runs to 13 residues.

This clonotype turned up a few times. Just one base apart from a much larger clone, this may be a read error. The CDR3 region has the DNA TGTGCCAGCAGAATAACCGGGACAGATGCCTACGAGGAGTACTTC. As protein: CASRITGTDAYEEYF. J is TRBJ2-7 and V is TRBV6-1, with 7 bases fitting TRBD1. Germline lookup yields CDR1 MNHNS and CDR2 SASEGT. The CDR3 totals 15 residues.

The gene calls are TRBV20-1 and TRBJ1-2; D unresolved. The V gene's germline CDR1 is DFQATT and CDR2 SNEGSKA (reference sequence). V lost 5 bases and J 1 base, leaving 11 bases between the germline ends. This CDR3 is 13 amino acids long. The CDR3 sequence: CSAPDAVNYGYTF. The DNA for the CDR3 is TGCAGTGCTCCCGACGCCGTTAACTATGGCTACACCTTC.

Points on this clonotype: No conserved phenylalanine or tryptophan ends this CDR3, so it is likely a read error. No DNA is shown, since the ends of the CDR3 on it are uncertain; the CDR3 is the one TCRdb lists. This chain uses TRBV28 with TRBJ2-4; TRBD2 is taken as the D call from the table, unchecked against the DNA. The CDR3 has 13 residues if both end residues are counted. Germline V gene lookup returns CDR1 MDHEN and CDR2 SYDVKM. The CDR3 is CASSSRATRVVDL.

Points on this clonotype: Being one base from a much bigger clone, this may be a read error. The CDR3 end shows no conserved phenylalanine or tryptophan, and so a read error is likely. The chain employs TRBV10-3 and TRBJ2-2; possibly TRBD2 for D (6 bases). V was shortened by 8 bases and J by 1 base, with 8 bases between the two germline ends. This CDR3 has 13 amino acids. The V gene's germline CDR1 is ENHRY and CDR2 SYGVKD. The CDR3 DNA reads as TGTGCCATCCGGGACTTGAACACCGGGGAGCTGTTTTCT. It codes for CAIRDLNTGELFS.

This clonotype was found a few times. The junction departs from germline at one end; a sequencing error may be responsible. The chain is built from TRBV4-1 and TRBJ2-7, with 9 bases that match TRBD2. From germline, CDR1 is MGHRA and CDR2 YSYEKL. The CDR3 length is 18 residues. The CDR3 loop is CARSHPSGSSGSSYEQYF. CDR3 sequence (DNA): TGCGCCAGGAGCCATCCAAGTGGTAGTAGCGGGAGTTCCTACGAGCAGTACTTC.

This clonotype was detected ten times or more. This sequence joins TRBV11-3 and TRBJ2-5; D may be TRBD2 (6 bases). This CDR3 has 14 amino acids. The V and J ends lost 5 bases and 1 base respectively, with 11 bases between them. CDR1 and CDR2 (germline): SGHNT, YENEEA. The CDR3 bases are TGTGCCAGCAGCCTAGGGACTGCCCAAGAGACCCAGTACTTC. Translated: CASSLGTAQETQYF.

This clonotype has ten or more counts. This rearrangement joins TRBV5-4 to TRBJ2-3, with TRBD2 matching 7 bases. Trimming took 3 bases from V and 4 from J; bases not matched to a gene: 2. The CDR3 covers 13 residues. The germline CDR1 and CDR2 sequences are SGHNT and YYREEE (reference sequence). The CDR3 region has the DNA TGTGCCAGCAGCTCGGGGGGATCAGATACGCAGTATTTT. It encodes CASSSGGSDTQYF.

In its sample, this clonotype was seen a few times. As DNA, the CDR3 is TGTGCCAGCAGAGGGGAAGCCAAAAACATTCAGTACTTC. It is translated as CASRGEAKNIQYF. The V gene is TRBV12-3 or TRBV12-4, the J gene TRBJ2-4, with D maybe TRBD1 (5 bases). The CDR3 consists of 13 residues. V lost 6 bases to trimming and J lost 0 bases, with 6 bases between them.

This clonotype was recorded at least ten times. The CDR3 DNA reads as TGTGCCACAGGGCGGGCAGCGAACACCGGGGAGCTGTTTTTT. It codes for CATGRAANTGELFF. This chain connects TRBV6-2 or TRBV6-3 to TRBJ2-2, with D tentatively TRBD1 or TRBD2 (5 bases each). Trimming cost V 10 bases and J 0 bases, with 12 bases left between them. CDR3 size: 14 residues. Per germline, CDR1 MNHEY and CDR2 SVGEGT.

There are many counts of this clonotype. This rearrangement joins TRBV6-6 to TRBJ2-3; TRBD1 matches 8 bases. CDR3 length: 17 residues. Trimming removed 0 bases from V and 0 bases from J; junction bases left unmatched: 5. Germline V gene sequence: CDR1 MNHNY, CDR2 SVGAGI (reference sequence). The CDR3 protein is CASSYSAGTGSTDTQYF. CDR3 nucleotide sequence: TGTGCCAGCAGTTACTCTGCCGGGACAGGAAGCACAGATACGCAGTATTTT.

The sample holds a few counts of this clonotype. This chain links TRBV28 with TRBJ1-2; no reliable D call. The germline V gene encodes CDR1 MDHEN and CDR2 SYDVKM. Trimming stripped 4 bases from V and 5 bases from J, with 20 bases between. CDR3 length equals 16 residues. The DNA of the CDR3 is TGTGCCAGCAGTTCCTCCCGTCCCACTGCGGAATATGGCTACACCTTC. It is translated as CASSSSRPTAEYGYTF.

Turning to this clonotype: A much more abundant neighbour one base away suggests this may be a read error. The rearrangement uses TRBV14 and TRBJ2-1, with a possible D match to TRBD1 (6 bases). Deletions cut 7 bases from V and 8 bases from J, with 18 bases between. Germline lookup yields CDR1 SGHDN and CDR2 FVKESK. The CDR3 is 14 residues long. The CDR3 DNA reads as TGTGCCAGCAAGGGCCGGACAGTGAACGATGAGCAGTTCTTC. It is translated as CASKGRTVNDEQFF.

This clonotype came up a few times. V and J are TRBV30 and TRBJ1-2, with TRBD1 identical over 8 bases. Germline V CDR1 and CDR2: GTSNPN, SVGIG (reference sequence). Unmatched junction bases numbered 3, after V lost 3 bases and J lost 0 bases. This CDR3 contains 14 residues. The CDR3 loop is CAWRGQGPNYGYTF. Written as DNA, the CDR3 is TGTGCCTGGAGAGGACAGGGCCCTAACTATGGCTACACCTTC.

This clonotype was counted once. A much larger clone lies a single base off, so this may be a read error. V usage is TRBV29-1 and J usage is TRBJ1-2; no clear D gene. The germline V gene encodes CDR1 SQVTM and CDR2 ANQGSEA. CDR3 length: 13 residues. CDR3 nucleotide sequence: TGCAGCGTTGAAGACACAGATGGCTATGACTACACCTTC. Its translation: CSVEDTDGYDYTF.

This clonotype was observed many times. The chain has TRBV28 and TRBJ1-4; no definite D call. The CDR3 loop spans 14 amino acids. CDR1 and CDR2 from the germline V gene are MDHEN and SYDVKM. The ends were cut back, 3 bases at V and 5 bases at J, with 10 bases in the middle. The CDR3 sequence: CASSLGGRNEKLFF. For the CDR3, the DNA is TGTGCCAGCAGTTTGGGAGGGCGCAATGAAAAACTGTTTTTT.

Comment on this clonotype: Just one base apart from a much larger clone, this may be a read error. Written as DNA, the CDR3 is TGCAGCCTTGTCGGACTGAAGACAGAGACCCAGTACTTC. Protein sequence: CSLVGLKTETQYF. This sequence joins TRBV29-1 and TRBJ2-5; D may be TRBD2 (5 bases). The germline V gene has CDR1 SQVTM and CDR2 ANQGSEA. The germline V and J ends were trimmed by 8 bases and 4 bases, with 17 bases remaining between them. There are 13 residues in the CDR3. The complete variable domain, with remaining parts taken from reference TRBV29-1 and TRBJ2-5, reads SAVISQKPSRDICQRGTSLTIQCQVDSQVTMMFWYRQQPGQSLTLIATANQGSEATYESGFVIDKFPISRPNLTFSTLTVSNMSPEDSSIYLCSLVGLKTETQYFGPGTRLLVL.

For this clonotype: This could be a read error, since a much larger clone is one nucleotide away. V and J are TRBV6-2 or TRBV6-3 and TRBJ1-4; the match to TRBD1 covers 7 bases. Trimming cost V 6 bases and J 8 bases; bases outside gene matches: 9. Per the germline V gene, CDR1 is MNHEY and CDR2 is SVGEGT. The CDR3 totals 14 residues. The CDR3: CASRRDREREKLFF. The CDR3 coding sequence is TGTGCCAGCAGACGCGACAGGGAACGGGAAAAACTGTTTTTT.

Points on this clonotype: A much larger clone lies one base from this, so it may be a read error. The V call is TRBV7-9, the J call TRBJ1-1; D not resolved. Germline V gene lookup returns CDR1 SEHNR and CDR2 FQNEAQ (reference sequence). CDR3 length: 15 residues. V was clipped by 5 bases and J by 1 base, with 14 bases between them. The CDR3: CASSNPGNPNTEAFF. CDR3 nucleotide sequence: TGTGCCAGCAGCAATCCCGGGAACCCGAACACTGAAGCTTTCTTT.

This clonotype appeared a few times. The germline gene is not matched at one end of the junction; a read error may be the cause. This sequence joins TRBV11-2 and TRBJ1-1, with D perhaps matching TRBD1 (5 bases). Germline V CDR1 and CDR2: SGHAT, FQNNGV. This CDR3 has 13 residues. The CDR3 coding sequence is TGTGCCAGCGGCTTAGGGGCGAATACTGAAGCTTTCTTT. Its translation is CASGLGANTEAFF.

In this sample, this clonotype turned up a few times. J is TRBJ2-1 and V is TRBV28; 9 nucleotides agree with TRBD2. V gave up 8 bases and J gave up 5 bases; unmatched junction bases: 10. Germline CDR1 is MDHEN and CDR2 is SYDVKM. The CDR3 has 15 amino acids. CDR3 in DNA: TGTGCCAGCCCTCCTCCTAGCGGGATAAACAATGAGCAGTTCTTC. Its protein is CASPPPSGINNEQFF.